A selection of T cell receptor beta chains follows, all from one sample in a study of B cell selection in AIRE deficiency. TCRdb's table, derived via immunoSEQ multiplex PCR, lists solely in-frame clones and lacks some. In the table there are 20,000 to 30,000 clones, around 97% of which are singletons. The sample was conventional CD4+ T cells sorted from PBMCs. The receptor source for this set is a human donor with AIRE deficiency. Both conserved end residues are part of each CDR3. A D gene is named only where the DNA matches it firmly. Rows give clone size only sometimes, using once, few, many, or a class for an expanded clone.

CDR3,DNA,size,D,J,V
CASSPGNTEAFF,TGTGCCAGCAGCCCGGGTAACACTGAAGCTTTCTTT,-,-,TRBJ1-1,TRBV21-1
CASGWQSSEAEFRADTQYF,TGTGCTAGTGGTTGGCAATCGTCCGAGGCAGAGTTTCGGGCCGATACGCAGTATTTT,-,-,TRBJ2-3,TRBV12-5
CASSRTGRTDTQYF,TGTGCCAGCAGTAGGACAGGGCGTACAGATACGCAGTATTTT,-,TRBD1,TRBJ2-3,TRBV6-1
CASPFRTAGKLFF,TGTGCCAGCCCGTTCAGGACAGCCGGCAAACTGTTTTTT,-,-,TRBJ1-4,TRBV28
CASSLHRGLVVSYNEQFF,TGTGCCAGCAGTTTACACCGGGGACTAGTAGTCTCCTACAATGAGCAGTTCTTC,-,TRBD2,TRBJ2-1,TRBV28
CASSHYGNNEQFF,TGTGCCAGCAGCCATTATGGTAACAATGAGCAGTTCTTC,-,-,TRBJ2-1,TRBV14
CASSVVSGVDTQYF,TGTGCCAGCAGCGTAGTGTCGGGAGTGGATACGCAGTATTTT,-,-,TRBJ2-3,TRBV9
CASSPGPAYEQYF,TGTGCCAGCAGCCCGGGCCCTGCCTACGAGCAGTACTTC,-,-,TRBJ2-7,TRBV11-3
CASSPGTSGYNEQFF,TGTGCCAGCAGTCCCGGGACTAGCGGTTACAATGAGCAGTTCTTC,once,TRBD2,TRBJ2-1,TRBV2
CASSLRAGDTEAFF,TGTGCCAGCAGCTTAAGGGCAGGGGATACTGAAGCTTTCTTT,-,-,TRBJ1-1,TRBV7-9
CARSKGQNNSPLHF,TGTGCCAGAAGCAAGGGACAGAATAATTCACCCCTCCACTTT,-,TRBD1,TRBJ1-6,TRBV5-3
CASSYSQNTEAFF,TGTGCCAGCAGTTATTCGCAGAACACTGAAGCTTTCTTT,-,-,TRBJ1-1,TRBV6-5
CASSRGGQQETQYF,TGCGCCAGCAGCCGGGGGGGGCAGCAAGAGACCCAGTACTTC,-,TRBD2,TRBJ2-5,TRBV5-1
CAIRGEGDSNQPQHF,TGTGCCATCAGGGGAGAGGGGGATAGCAATCAGCCCCAGCATTTT,-,-,TRBJ1-5,TRBV10-3
CASSVVGSSYEQYF,TGTGCCAGCAGCGTAGTGGGGAGCTCCTACGAGCAGTACTTC,once,-,TRBJ2-7,TRBV9
CASSGQGGGWEQYF,TGTGCCAGCAGCGGACAGGGAGGAGGTTGGGAGCAGTACTTC,once,TRBD1,TRBJ2-5,TRBV6-1
CASSLADRKETQYF,TGTGCCAGCAGCTTGGCCGACAGAAAAGAGACCCAGTACTTC,-,-,TRBJ2-5,TRBV5-6
CASSLVGRSTDTQYF,TGTGCCAGCAGCTTAGTAGGGCGGAGCACAGATACGCAGTATTTT,-,-,TRBJ2-3,TRBV7-2
CASRITGVPTEAFF,TGTGCCAGCAGAATAACAGGGGTTCCGACTGAAGCTTTCTTT,-,TRBD1,TRBJ1-1,TRBV19
CSVETTGELFF,TGCAGCGTTGAAACCACTGGGGAGCTGTTTTTT,-,-,TRBJ2-2,TRBV29-1
CASSSRTGYNEQFF,TGTGCCAGCTCATCCCGGACAGGGTACAATGAGCAGTTCTTC,-,TRBD1,TRBJ2-1,TRBV18
CASSYLGISTDTQYF,TGTGCCAGCAGTTATCTGGGGATTTCCACAGATACGCAGTATTTT,-,-,TRBJ2-3,TRBV27
CASSVHLYGYTF,TGTGCCAGCAGTGTTCATCTCTATGGCTACACCTTC,once,-,TRBJ1-2,TRBV6-1
CASSRINLGISRNTEAFF,TGTGCCAGCAGCCGTATTAATTTAGGGATATCTCGCAACACTGAAGCTTTCTTT,-,-,TRBJ1-1,TRBV5-4
CASSQVRQGAISTNEKLFF,TGCGCCAGCAGCCAAGTCCGACAGGGAGCTATATCAACTAATGAAAAACTGTTTTTT,once,TRBD1,TRBJ1-4,TRBV4-1
CASRGTGVYEQYF,TGTGCCAGCAGGGGGACAGGGGTCTACGAGCAGTACTTC,-,TRBD1,TRBJ2-7,TRBV6-1
CASSQEGTSGTNTGELFF,TGCGCCAGCAGCCAAGAAGGGACTAGCGGTACGAACACCGGGGAGCTGTTTTTT,-,TRBD2,TRBJ2-2,TRBV5-1
CAWRPGQPSGNTIYF,TGTGCCTGGAGGCCGGGACAGCCCTCTGGAAACACCATATATTTT,-,TRBD1,TRBJ1-3,TRBV30
CASRAGLAETDTQYF,TGTGCCAGCAGGGCGGGACTAGCGGAGACAGATACGCAGTATTTT,once,TRBD2,TRBJ2-3,TRBV2
CASSLDRGWNPDTQYF,TGTGCCAGCAGCTTGGACAGGGGGTGGAACCCAGATACGCAGTATTTT,-,TRBD1,TRBJ2-3,TRBV5-4
CASSLVGGVVEQYF,TGTGCCAGCAGCTTAGTGGGGGGAGTAGTCGAGCAGTACTTC,-,-,TRBJ2-7,TRBV11-2
CASSQGVSGTRNEKLFF,TGCGCCAGCAGCCAAGGGGTTTCAGGGACCCGAAATGAAAAACTGTTTTTT,-,-,TRBJ1-4,TRBV4-1
CASSILQGYGYTF,TGTGCCAGTAGTATTTTACAGGGCTATGGCTACACCTTC,-,-,TRBJ1-2,TRBV19
CASSSRTGSYEQYF,TGTGCCAGCAGCTCTCGGACAGGGAGCTACGAGCAGTACTTC,-,TRBD1,TRBJ2-7,TRBV5-4
CASSPMTSGINTDTQYF,TGTGCCAGCAGCCCAATGACTAGCGGGATTAACACAGATACGCAGTATTTT,-,TRBD2,TRBJ2-3,TRBV4-2
CASSIGGPGLKDTGELFF,TGTGCCAGTAGTATAGGAGGTCCAGGACTTAAGGACACCGGGGAGCTGTTTTTT,-,-,TRBJ2-2,TRBV19
CASAPRGGNTIYF,TGCGCCAGCGCGCCAAGGGGCGGAAACACCATATATTTT,-,-,TRBJ1-3,TRBV5-1
CASSSGALVTDTQYF,TGCGCCAGCAGCTCCGGGGCCCTAGTCACAGATACGCAGTATTTT,-,-,TRBJ2-3,TRBV5-1
CASSPVRTGGEQYF,TGTGCCAGCAGCCCCGTTCGGACGGGAGGCGAGCAGTACTTC,-,TRBD2,TRBJ2-7,TRBV7-2
CASSPGETQYF,TGTGCCAGCTCACCGGGAGAGACCCAGTACTTC,-,-,TRBJ2-5,TRBV18
CASTPFLGASGETQYF,TGTGCCAGCACCCCATTTCTGGGGGCGAGTGGAGAGACCCAGTACTTC,-,-,TRBJ2-5,TRBV5-5
CASSTPTPQGSYGYTF,TGTGCCAGCAGCACCCCAACGCCCCAGGGGAGTTATGGCTACACCTTC,-,-,TRBJ1-2,TRBV21-1
CASGLIRDRGRTEAFF,TGTGCTAGTGGTTTGATCCGGGACAGGGGGCGGACTGAAGCTTTCTTT,-,TRBD1,TRBJ1-1,TRBV12-5